This is a list of T cell receptor beta chains from one sample in a study of blood T cell repertoires in COVID-19. The protocol was immunoSEQ multiplex PCR, while the TCRdb copy is restricted to in-frame clones and leaves out a portion. The sample has 60,000 or so clones; roughly 86% are singletons. The specimen sequenced was peripheral blood. Receptors were obtained from a man aged 55 to 70 with acute or convalescent COVID-19. The CDR3 runs from the conserved cysteine through the conserved F or W. Each record gives: J gene, D gene, clone size, V gene, CDR3 DNA, CDR3 protein. The D gene is left open where the match is weak. A row's size may be missing; if present it is once, few, many or a size class.

J: TRBJ1-2; D: TRBD1; size: .; V: TRBV25-1; DNA: TGTGCCAGCAGCCATTCAGGGGGACGCGGCTACACCTTC; CDR3: CASSHSGGRGYTF
J: TRBJ2-1; D: TRBD1; size: .; V: TRBV14; DNA: TGTGCCAGCAGCCATTCAAAGTCCGGACAGGGTATGGATGAGCAGTTCTTC; CDR3: CASSHSKSGQGMDEQFF
J: TRBJ1-3; D: TRBD1; size: .; V: TRBV10-3; DNA: TGTGCCATCAGGGGGACAGGGGGCGACTCTGGAAACACCATATATTTT; CDR3: CAIRGTGGDSGNTIYF
J: TRBJ2-1; D: TRBD2; size: .; V: TRBV24-1; DNA: TGTGCCACCAGTGATCTTTTAGCGGGGGGGCCGAATGAGCAGTTCTTC; CDR3: CATSDLLAGGPNEQFF
J: TRBJ2-2; D: .; size: .; V: TRBV5-1; DNA: TGCGCCAGCAGCTGGAGCCAGAATGCGAACACCGGGGAGCTGTTTTTT; CDR3: CASSWSQNANTGELFF
J: TRBJ2-1; D: TRBD2; size: .; V: TRBV7-6; DNA: TGTGCCAGCAGCCTGACTAGCGGGGGGGCCAGGGTCGATGAGCAGTTCTTC; CDR3: CASSLTSGGARVDEQFF
J: TRBJ2-5; D: .; size: .; V: TRBV7-2; DNA: TGTGCCAGCAGCTTAAGTTGGGGGCGGGGGACGGAGACCCAGTACTTC; CDR3: CASSLSWGRGTETQYF
J: TRBJ1-3; D: .; size: few; V: TRBV29-1; DNA: TGCAGCGTTAAGGGGGGGGGTCCCGCTGGAGACACCATATATTTT; CDR3: CSVKGGGPAGDTIYF
J: TRBJ2-1; D: TRBD2; size: .; V: TRBV6-2/TRBV6-3; DNA: TGTGCCAGCAGTTACGGACTAGCGGGGGCCGCAAGCTCCTACAATGAGCAGTTCTTC; CDR3: CASSYGLAGAASSYNEQFF
J: TRBJ1-1; D: TRBD1; size: .; V: TRBV5-4; DNA: TGTGCCAGCAGCTTTGGTACAGGGGGCGCCTCTGAAGCTTTCTTT; CDR3: CASSFGTGGASEAFF
J: TRBJ2-7; D: TRBD2; size: few; V: TRBV9; DNA: TGTGCCAGCAGCCCATATACGGGGGGAATCAACGAGCAGTACTTC; CDR3: CASSPYTGGINEQYF
J: TRBJ1-5; D: .; size: .; V: TRBV3-1/TRBV3-2; DNA: TGTGCCAGCAGCCAAGGGACAACTCAGCCCCAGCATTTT; CDR3: CASSQGTTQPQHF
J: TRBJ2-2; D: TRBD1; size: once; V: TRBV14; DNA: TGTGCCAGCGCGACAGGGGTCCTCGGGGAGCTGTTTTTT; CDR3: CASATGVLGELFF
J: TRBJ1-4; D: TRBD1; size: few; V: TRBV5-8; DNA: TGTGCCAGCAGCTCGCGGACAGGGGGCGTTGAAAAACTGTTTTTT; CDR3: CASSSRTGGVEKLFF
J: TRBJ1-5; D: TRBD1; size: .; V: TRBV19; DNA: TGTGCCTCGAGGGGGGACAGGGGTTACCAGCCCCAGCATTTT; CDR3: CASRGDRGYQPQHF
J: TRBJ2-2; D: TRBD1; size: once; V: TRBV19; DNA: TGTGCCACTGGTGACAGGGCTAACACCGGGGAGCTGTTTTTT; CDR3: CATGDRANTGELFF
J: TRBJ1-4; D: .; size: once; V: TRBV6-6; DNA: TGTGCCAGCAGCCCGGGTCCTGGAAAAACTAATGAAAAACTGTTTTTT; CDR3: CASSPGPGKTNEKLFF
J: TRBJ1-1; D: TRBD1; size: .; V: TRBV5-6; DNA: TGTGCCAGCAGCCCTGAACCCGGACAGGACTACACTGAAGCTTTCTTT; CDR3: CASSPEPGQDYTEAFF
J: TRBJ2-3; D: TRBD2; size: .; V: TRBV9; DNA: TGTGCCAGCGTGCACCGCCAGGCGGGGGGCCCGGGTAGCGCAGATACGCAGTATTTT; CDR3: CASVHRQAGGPGSADTQYF
J: TRBJ1-4; D: .; size: .; V: TRBV6-1; DNA: TGTGCCAGCAGTGAAGTTGGGGCTAGGAATGAAAAACTGTTTTTT; CDR3: CASSEVGARNEKLFF
J: TRBJ2-6; D: .; size: .; V: TRBV19; DNA: TGTGCCAGTAGGCTGGACACCCGATACTCTGGGGCCAACGTCCTGACTTTC; CDR3: CASRLDTRYSGANVLTF
J: TRBJ1-2; D: .; size: .; V: TRBV30; DNA: TGTGCCTGGAGTGTTGGGGCAGCTAACTATGGCTACACCTTC; CDR3: CAWSVGAANYGYTF
J: TRBJ1-2; D: .; size: .; V: TRBV3-1/TRBV3-2; DNA: TGTGCCAGCAGCCAGGGGTTACGGACAGTGGCGGATGGCTACACCTTC; CDR3: CASSQGLRTVADGYTF
J: TRBJ2-3; D: TRBD2; size: once; V: TRBV2; DNA: TGTGCCAGCGGCCCCGGGACTAGCGGCACAGATACGCAGTATTTT; CDR3: CASGPGTSGTDTQYF
J: TRBJ1-5; D: .; size: .; V: TRBV16; DNA: TGTGCCAGCAGCCAATCCCCAGGGAATCAGCCCCAGCATTTT; CDR3: CASSQSPGNQPQHF
J: TRBJ1-2; D: TRBD1; size: .; V: TRBV5-1; DNA: TGCGCCAGCAGCTTAGAGGACAGGGCTGGTGGCTACACCTTC; CDR3: CASSLEDRAGGYTF
J: TRBJ2-7; D: TRBD2; size: .; V: TRBV4-2; DNA: TGTGCCAGCAGCCATGGGGGATTAGCGGGGGCCTACGAGCAGTACTTC; CDR3: CASSHGGLAGAYEQYF
J: TRBJ2-2; D: TRBD2; size: .; V: TRBV13; DNA: TGTGCCAGCAGCCGCGGGACTAGCGGGGTCACCGGGGAGCTGTTTTTT; CDR3: CASSRGTSGVTGELFF
J: TRBJ1-3; D: .; size: .; V: TRBV12-3/TRBV12-4; DNA: TGTGCCAGCAGACTGTCCCTAAACACCATATATTTT; CDR3: CASRLSLNTIYF
J: TRBJ1-1; D: .; size: .; V: TRBV7-8; DNA: TGTGCCACCCGGCCCGAAAGCTTACAGATGAACACTGAAGCTTTCTTT; CDR3: CATRPESLQMNTEAFF
J: TRBJ1-1; D: .; size: .; V: TRBV6-5; DNA: TGTGCCAGCAGCTTACGGGGTGAGGTGACTGAAGCTTTCTTT; CDR3: CASSLRGEVTEAFF
J: TRBJ1-5; D: .; size: .; V: TRBV6-2/TRBV6-3; DNA: TGTGCCAGCAGTTACCAAGAGCAGCCCCAGCATTTT; CDR3: CASSYQEQPQHF
J: TRBJ2-7; D: .; size: .; V: TRBV7-2; DNA: TGTGCCAGCAGCTTGGCAGGGAAGTCCTACGAGCAGTACTTC; CDR3: CASSLAGKSYEQYF
J: TRBJ2-3; D: TRBD2; size: .; V: TRBV4-2; DNA: TGTGCCAGCAGCCAACGGACTAGCGGGGGGGCCACAGATACGCAGTATTTT; CDR3: CASSQRTSGGATDTQYF
J: TRBJ2-1; D: TRBD2; size: .; V: TRBV6-5; DNA: TGTGCCAGCAGTTCCTTCCTAGCGGGGGGAGGCAATGAGCAGTTCTTC; CDR3: CASSSFLAGGGNEQFF
J: TRBJ1-1; D: TRBD1; size: .; V: TRBV18; DNA: TGTGCCAGCTCACCCCGGACAGGGGGCAAGGGGACTGAAGCTTTCTTT; CDR3: CASSPRTGGKGTEAFF
J: TRBJ2-3; D: .; size: .; V: TRBV20-1; DNA: TGCAGTGCTAGTGAGTTAATCGGCACAGATACGCAGTATTTT; CDR3: CSASELIGTDTQYF
J: TRBJ1-1; D: .; size: .; V: TRBV11-3; DNA: TGTGCCAGCAGCAAAACACCCGACACGAACACTGAAGCTTTCTTT; CDR3: CASSKTPDTNTEAFF
J: TRBJ1-1; D: .; size: .; V: TRBV21-1; DNA: TGTGCCAGCAGTGGACAGAGGCCAAGCTTTTCTGAAGCTTTCTTT; CDR3: CASSGQRPSFSEAFF
J: TRBJ2-5; D: TRBD1; size: .; V: TRBV6-5; DNA: TGTGCCAGCAGAGCCGGGACAGGGGGCTCGGAGACCCAGTACTTC; CDR3: CASRAGTGGSETQYF